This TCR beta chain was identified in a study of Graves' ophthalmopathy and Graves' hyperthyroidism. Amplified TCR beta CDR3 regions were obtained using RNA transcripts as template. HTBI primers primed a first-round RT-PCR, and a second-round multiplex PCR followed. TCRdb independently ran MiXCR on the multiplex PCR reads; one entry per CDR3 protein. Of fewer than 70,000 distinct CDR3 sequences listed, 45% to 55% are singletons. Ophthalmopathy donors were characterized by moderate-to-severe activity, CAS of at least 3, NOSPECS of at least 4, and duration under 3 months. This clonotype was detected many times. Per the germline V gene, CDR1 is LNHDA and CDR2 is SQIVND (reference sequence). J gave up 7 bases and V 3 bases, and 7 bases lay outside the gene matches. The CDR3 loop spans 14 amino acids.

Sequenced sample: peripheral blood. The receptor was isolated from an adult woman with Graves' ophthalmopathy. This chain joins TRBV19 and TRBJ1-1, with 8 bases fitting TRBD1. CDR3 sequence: CASSMPRQGFEAFF. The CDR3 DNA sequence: TGTGCCAGTAGTATGCCCCGACAGGGGTTTGAAGCTTTCTTT.